This TCR beta chain was recovered during a study of blood T cell repertoires in COVID-19. Study as a whole: Collection of acute and convalescent COVID-19 samples took place in the United States, Italy and Spain. Sample material is recorded as cDNA or gDNA derived from T cells, B-cell-depleted T cells, or PBMCs.

Trimming at V came to 6 bases and at J to 0 bases, leaving 5 bases not matched to a gene. Germline V gene sequence: CDR1 LNHDA, CDR2 SQIVND (reference sequence). The CDR3 totals 15 residues. Methods used by the authors: Estimation of nucleated cell counts relied on the amplification of reference gene primers. The method was immunoSEQ multiplex PCR; TCRdb's version includes in-frame clones alone and lacks a portion of them. The V and J calls and the clone size are those of that table, but D and trimming were determined from the DNA. The sample has around 240,000 clones; 75% to 90% are singletons. The chain links TRBV19 to TRBJ1-5; 7 bases map to TRBD1. Material: peripheral blood. This TCR was recovered from a woman in her 30s who had recovered from COVID-19. CDR3 coding DNA: TGTGCCAGTAGCCCGACAGGGCCTAGCAATCAGCCCCAGCATTTT. This gives the protein CASSPTGPSNQPQHF.